Following are 19 T cell receptor beta chains from one sample sequenced in a study of blood T cell repertoires in COVID-19. Using immunoSEQ multiplex PCR, the repertoire was profiled, and TCRdb retains in-frame clones only, with some absent. The data contain about 350,000 clones, less than 90% of them singletons. Specimen: peripheral blood. The receptor source for this set is a woman aged 60-75 years with COVID-19, enrolled during active disease.

The chain combines TRBV5-6 with TRBJ2-5; D is ambiguous. This CDR3 is 12 amino acids long. V lost 0 bases, J lost 5 bases, and 5 bases lay in between. Germline V CDR1 and CDR2: SGHDT, YYEEEE. CDR3 region: CASSLVEETQYF. CDR3 DNA: TGTGCCAGCAGCTTGGTTGAGGAGACCCAGTACTTC.

This chain links TRBV6-5 with TRBJ2-3, with D maybe TRBD2 (5 bases). Trimming took 10 bases from V and 3 from J, leaving 14 bases between them. The CDR3 is 13 residues long. Germline CDR1 is MNHEY and CDR2 is SVGAGI. Here the CDR3 reads CATIFRGTDTQYF. The CDR3 DNA reads as TGTGCCACCATCTTCCGGGGAACAGATACGCAGTATTTT.

This clone was counted a single time. This chain links TRBV7-9 with TRBJ1-1; the D gene is possibly TRBD1 (5 bases). The V end lost 1 base, the J end lost 13 bases, and 13 bases lay between the germline ends. From germline, CDR1 is SEHNR and CDR2 FQNEAQ (reference sequence). This CDR3 is built from 12 residues. Here the CDR3 DNA reads TGTGCCAGCAGCTTAGGGGCAGGGAGGGGTTTCTTT. Protein: CASSLGAGRGFF.

This clone appeared a few times. The chain links TRBV9 to TRBJ2-5, with D maybe TRBD2 (6 bases). The V end was cut by 7 bases, the J end by 3 bases, with 10 bases between. Per the germline V gene, CDR1 is SGDLS and CDR2 is YYNGEE. The CDR3 loop spans 12 amino acids. The CDR3 protein is CASGGGEETQYF. The CDR3 bases are TGTGCCAGCGGTGGCGGGGAAGAGACCCAGTACTTC.

The chain uses TRBV12-3 or TRBV12-4 and TRBJ2-2; D not certain. The CDR3 runs to 12 residues. V was trimmed by 3 bases and J by 4 bases, leaving 3 bases between them. The CDR3 sequence: CASSFRTGELFF. CDR3 sequence (DNA): TGTGCCAGCAGTTTTCGCACCGGGGAGCTGTTTTTT.

The rearrangement joins TRBV7-2 to TRBJ1-2; TRBD1 agrees at 11 bases. Per germline, CDR1 SGHTA and CDR2 FQGNSA. This CDR3 spans 15 amino acids. Trimming took 4 bases from V and 7 from J; bases not matched to a gene: 8. The CDR3 reads CASSSRDRGLAGYTF. In nucleotides, the CDR3 is TGTGCCAGCAGCTCACGGGACAGGGGGTTGGCTGGCTACACCTTC.

The chain links TRBV5-6 to TRBJ1-6, with D perhaps TRBD1 (6 bases). Germline loops: CDR1 SGHDT, CDR2 YYEEEE. This CDR3 has 15 residues. The V end lost 3 bases, the J end lost 5 bases, and 12 bases lay between the germline ends. CDR3 protein: CASSWGGPNNSPLHF. The CDR3 nucleotides are TGTGCCAGCAGCTGGGGGGGGCCCAATAATTCACCCCTCCACTTT.

The DNA of the CDR3 is TGTGCCAGCAGCCTAAAAGGGACTTATAATGAGCAGTTCTTC. This gives the protein CASSLKGTYNEQFF. This rearrangement joins TRBV5-6 to TRBJ2-1, with a weak D call TRBD2 (6 bases). The CDR3 sequence is 14 residues long. Trimming removed 4 bases at V and 7 bases at J, with 15 bases between. The V gene's germline CDR1 is SGHDT and CDR2 YYEEEE. The full variable domain, rest sourced from reference TRBV5-6 and TRBJ2-1, is DAGVTQSPTHLIKTRGQQVTLRCSPKSGHDTVSWYQQALGQGPQFIFQYYEEEERQRGNFPDRFSGHQFPNYSSELNVNALLLGDSALYLCASSLKGTYNEQFFGPGTRLTVL.

The chain combines TRBV11-3 with TRBJ2-7, with D maybe TRBD1 (5 bases). Trimming removed 1 base from V and 3 bases from J, with 10 bases in between. Per the germline V gene, CDR1 is SGHNT and CDR2 is YENEEA. The CDR3 totals 14 residues. As DNA, the CDR3 is TGTGCCAGCAGCTTAGTGGGCAGGGACTACGAGCAGTACTTC. Amino acids: CASSLVGRDYEQYF.

This chain links TRBV5-1 with TRBJ1-1; D perhaps matches TRBD1 (5 bases). Trimming left V 4 bases short and J 7 bases short, with 17 bases between. CDR3 size: 14 residues. From germline, CDR1 is SGHRS and CDR2 YFSETQ. The CDR3 region is CASSQEIQGGEAFF. CDR3 DNA: TGCGCCAGCAGCCAGGAGATTCAGGGTGGTGAAGCTTTCTTT.

The CDR3 DNA reads as TGCAGTGCTAGTCTGGGGCAGGGGTTCTACAATGAGCAGTTCTTC. This codes for CSASLGQGFYNEQFF. The rearrangement links TRBV20-1 to TRBJ2-1, with D maybe TRBD1 (6 bases). The V and J ends lost 3 bases and 3 bases respectively, with 15 bases between them. The germline gives CDR1 DFQATT, CDR2 SNEGSKA (reference sequence). The CDR3 sequence is 15 residues long.

The J gene is TRBJ2-3, the V gene TRBV5-4; 11 nucleotides agree with TRBD2. Germline trimming cut 4 bases from V and 4 bases from J; bases unmatched to any gene: 8. The CDR3 runs to 16 residues. Germline lookup yields CDR1 SGHNT and CDR2 YYREEE (reference sequence). CDR3 amino acids: CASSLLAGGPADTQYF. CDR3 nucleotides: TGTGCCAGCAGCCTGTTAGCGGGGGGGCCAGCAGATACGCAGTATTTT.

This clone was counted a few times. The chain uses TRBV5-6 and TRBJ1-6; TRBD1 is a possible D gene (6 bases). CDR3 size: 14 residues. V gave up 3 bases and J gave up 7 bases, with 11 bases separating them. Looked up from germline, CDR1 is SGHDT and CDR2 is YYEEEE. The CDR3, as DNA: TGTGCCAGCAGCTGGGACGGGACAAATTCACCCCTCCACTTT. Translated, it gives CASSWDGTNSPLHF.

The chain couples TRBV24-1 to TRBJ1-2; 10 bases align to TRBD1. Germline CDR1 KGHDR, CDR2 SFDVKD. The V and J ends lost 7 bases and 1 base, in that order; junction bases with no gene match: 11. The CDR3 is 17 amino acids. This chain's CDR3 is CATRDRGYEDLNYGYTF. CDR3 DNA sequence: TGTGCCACCAGGGACAGGGGGTATGAAGACCTTAACTATGGCTACACCTTC.

In its sample, this clone was seen a few times. This chain uses TRBV13 with TRBJ1-3; D not certain. Per germline, CDR1 PRHDT and CDR2 FYEKMQ (reference sequence). CDR3 length equals 14 residues. The V end lost 5 bases, the J end lost 6 bases, and 14 bases lay between the germline ends. CDR3 protein: CASSLEGRANTIYF. The CDR3 DNA reads as TGTGCCAGCAGCCTCGAAGGGAGGGCAAACACCATATATTTT.

The rearrangement uses TRBV21-1 and TRBJ2-1; the table's D call TRBD2 went unverified against the DNA. TRBV21-1 is noted as a pseudogene. The CDR3 consists of 17 residues. The CDR3 DNA follows: TGTGCCAGCAGAGGTTCGGAGGGTAGCGGCAAGTACAATGAGCAGTTCTTC. Translating gives CASRGSEGSGKYNEQFF.

The chain joins TRBV11-3 to TRBJ2-7, with TRBD2 matching 9 bases. V shed 5 bases, J shed 0 bases, and the junction held 17 bases outside the gene matches. CDR3 size: 19 residues. CDR1 is SGHNT, CDR2 YENEEA, per germline. Here the CDR3 reads CASSQSAASGALSSYEQYF. The CDR3 nucleotides are TGTGCCAGCAGCCAATCCGCGGCTAGCGGGGCCCTAAGCTCCTACGAGCAGTACTTC.

The chain recombines TRBV18 with TRBJ1-2; maybe TRBD1 (6 bases). Germline V lookup: CDR1 KGHSH, CDR2 LQKENI. V dropped 5 bases and J dropped 3 bases, with 13 bases sitting between them. The CDR3 sequence is 14 residues long. CDR3 DNA: TGTGCCAGCTCAAGCACAGGGTCAGACTATGGCTACACCTTC. Translation: CASSSTGSDYGYTF.

This chain joins TRBV4-1 and TRBJ2-3; 11 nucleotides agree with TRBD2. V lost 2 bases and J lost 4; bases outside the gene matches: 5. The CDR3 consists of 16 residues. Germline CDR1 reads MGHRA; CDR2 reads YSYEKL. The CDR3 region is CASSQFTSGGSDTQYF. The CDR3 DNA reads as TGCGCCAGCAGCCAATTTACTAGCGGGGGATCAGATACGCAGTATTTT.